This is a list of T cell receptor beta chains from one sample in a study of blood T cell repertoires in COVID-19. Produced via immunoSEQ multiplex PCR; TCRdb's table is partial and in-frame only. The sample consists of 170,000 or so clones, roughly 89% of them appearing once. The sample comprised peripheral blood. The receptor set was obtained from a woman aged 18-29 years who had recovered from COVID-19. Both conserved end residues are part of each CDR3. D genes are given only for firm matches. Not every row has a clone size; where given, it reads once, few, many or a size class.

clone_size: few
j_call: TRBJ2-5
v_call: TRBV9
d_call: TRBD2
cdr3_aa: CASSSGLGRGYQETQYF
cdr3_nt: TGTGCCAGCAGCTCTGGACTTGGGCGGGGGTACCAAGAGACCCAGTACTTC

clone_size: NA
j_call: TRBJ2-5
v_call: TRBV4-2
d_call: NA
cdr3_aa: CASSQEKRSQETQYF
cdr3_nt: TGTGCCAGCAGCCAAGAAAAGCGGTCCCAAGAGACCCAGTACTTC

clone_size: NA
j_call: TRBJ2-5
v_call: TRBV7-2
d_call: NA
cdr3_aa: CASSLAVRGTGQETQYF
cdr3_nt: TGTGCCAGCAGCTTAGCAGTGCGGGGGACAGGACAAGAGACCCAGTACTTC

clone_size: NA
j_call: TRBJ2-7
v_call: TRBV12-3/TRBV12-4
d_call: TRBD1
cdr3_aa: CASSRRQGIEQYF
cdr3_nt: TGTGCCAGCAGCCGGAGACAGGGGATCGAGCAGTACTTC

clone_size: few
j_call: TRBJ1-2
v_call: TRBV27
d_call: TRBD1
cdr3_aa: CASSPTGQSVRGYTF
cdr3_nt: TGTGCCAGCAGCCCGACAGGGCAGTCGGTTCGCGGCTACACCTTC

clone_size: NA
j_call: TRBJ1-1
v_call: TRBV2
d_call: NA
cdr3_aa: CASSESGTEAFF
cdr3_nt: TGTGCCAGCAGTGAGTCCGGCACTGAAGCTTTCTTT

clone_size: NA
j_call: TRBJ2-3
v_call: TRBV12-3/TRBV12-4
d_call: NA
cdr3_aa: CASSFSHSGSQYF
cdr3_nt: TGTGCCAGCAGTTTTAGCCATAGCGGTTCGCAGTATTTT

clone_size: NA
j_call: TRBJ1-1
v_call: TRBV6-6
d_call: NA
cdr3_aa: CASRQETNTEAFF
cdr3_nt: TGTGCCAGCAGACAGGAGACGAACACTGAAGCTTTCTTT

clone_size: NA
j_call: TRBJ1-4
v_call: TRBV15
d_call: TRBD1
cdr3_aa: CATSYGTGSNEKLFF
cdr3_nt: TGTGCCACCAGCTACGGGACAGGAAGTAATGAAAAACTGTTTTTT

clone_size: NA
j_call: TRBJ1-4
v_call: TRBV4-1
d_call: TRBD1
cdr3_aa: CASSSRGQSPNEKLFF
cdr3_nt: TGCGCCAGCAGCTCGAGGGGACAGTCGCCTAATGAAAAACTGTTTTTT

clone_size: NA
j_call: TRBJ1-1
v_call: TRBV19
d_call: NA
cdr3_aa: CASSIGLMVRANTEAFF
cdr3_nt: TGTGCCAGTAGTATAGGTTTAATGGTCAGGGCGAACACTGAAGCTTTCTTT

clone_size: NA
j_call: TRBJ2-5
v_call: TRBV7-2
d_call: TRBD2
cdr3_aa: CASSRNPSGGAETQYF
cdr3_nt: TGTGCCAGCAGCCGGAACCCTAGCGGGGGGGCGGAGACCCAGTACTTC

clone_size: once
j_call: TRBJ2-5
v_call: TRBV7-9
d_call: TRBD2
cdr3_aa: CASSAKGLAEVETQYF
cdr3_nt: TGTGCCAGCAGCGCAAAGGGACTAGCGGAGGTAGAGACCCAGTACTTC

clone_size: NA
j_call: TRBJ2-5
v_call: TRBV7-9
d_call: TRBD2
cdr3_aa: CASSHAGYSGGAEETQYF
cdr3_nt: TGTGCCAGCAGCCACGCTGGATATAGCGGGGGGGCAGAGGAGACCCAGTACTTC

clone_size: NA
j_call: TRBJ2-2
v_call: TRBV9
d_call: TRBD1
cdr3_aa: CASSSRPTDRGGGELFF
cdr3_nt: TGTGCCAGCAGCTCAAGGCCGACGGACAGGGGAGGCGGGGAGCTGTTTTTT

clone_size: NA
j_call: TRBJ1-2
v_call: TRBV2
d_call: NA
cdr3_aa: CASTSDRYYGYTF
cdr3_nt: TGTGCCAGCACTTCGGACAGATACTATGGCTACACCTTC